The present T cell receptor (beta chain) was sequenced within a study of blood T cell repertoires in COVID-19. Across the study: Sites across the United States, Italy and Spain contributed samples from acute and convalescent COVID-19. PBMCs, B-cell-depleted T cells, or T cells provided the cDNA or gDNA that made up the material.

The CDR3 extends over 19 amino acids. V shed 4 bases and J 4 bases; nucleotides not matched to a gene: 18. Germline V gene lookup returns CDR1 LNHDA and CDR2 SQIVND (reference sequence). This clone was seen a single time. How the authors handled the data: Cell counts per sample came from amplifying reference gene primers. Assay: immunoSEQ multiplex PCR; the TCRdb copy retains only in-frame clones and omits some. V and J calls and clone size are as listed in that table; D and trimming were resolved from the DNA. The sample records over 100,000 clones, 65% to 90% being singletons. The chain combines TRBV19 with TRBJ2-3, with 9 nucleotides matching TRBD2. The TCR was taken from a woman aged 80 or older with active or convalescent COVID-19. The source material was peripheral blood. The CDR3 loop reads CASSTRAHTSGWVSDTQYF. CDR3 sequence (DNA): TGTGCCAGTAGTACGAGGGCCCACACTAGCGGGTGGGTTTCAGATACGCAGTATTTT.